Given below is one T cell receptor beta chain in context. The V gene lost 4 bases and the J gene lost 0 bases, with 6 bases spanning the gap. CDR3 length: 13 residues. CDR1 SGHVS and CDR2 FQNEAQ come from the germline V gene. The source of the sample is a study of blood T cell repertoires in COVID-19. The wider study: Acute and convalescent COVID-19 samples came from the United States, Italy and Spain. In each case, the material was cDNA or gDNA derived from T cells, B-cell-depleted T cells, or PBMCs.

Authors' data handling: Amplification from reference gene primers served as the basis for estimated nucleated cell counts. Only in-frame clones appear in the TCRdb table, and some are missing; sequencing was by immunoSEQ multiplex PCR. The D gene and trimming were derived from the DNA, and the V and J assignments and clone size from that table. The sample consists of some 130,000 clones, nearly 70% of them appearing once. This receptor was taken from a woman between 65 and 79 years old with acute or convalescent COVID-19. The sample was peripheral blood. J is TRBJ1-1 and V is TRBV7-8; D not resolved. The CDR3: CASSYTLNTEAFF. CDR3 bases: TGTGCCAGCAGCTACACCTTGAACACTGAAGCTTTCTTT.